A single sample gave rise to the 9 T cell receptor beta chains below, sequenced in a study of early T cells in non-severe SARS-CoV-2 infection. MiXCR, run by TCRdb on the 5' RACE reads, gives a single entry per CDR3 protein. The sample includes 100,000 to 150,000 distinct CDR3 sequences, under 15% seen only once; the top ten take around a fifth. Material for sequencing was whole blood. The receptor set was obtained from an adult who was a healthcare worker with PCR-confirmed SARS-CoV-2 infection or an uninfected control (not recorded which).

CDR3 loop: CASRQTGAGELFF. The CDR3, as DNA: TGTGCCAGCAGACAGACAGGGGCCGGGGAGCTGTTTTTT. The V gene is TRBV25-1, the J gene TRBJ2-2; 8 bases are shared with TRBD1. The junction had 3 bases not matched to a gene; V was cut back by 6 bases and J by 6 bases. CDR1 and CDR2 (germline): MGHDK, SYGVNS. This CDR3 is 13 amino acids long. Combining the CDR3 with reference TRBV25-1 and TRBJ2-2 gives the whole variable domain EADIYQTPRYLVIGTGKKITLECSQTMGHDKMYWYQQDPGMELHLIHYSYGVNSTEKGDLSSESTVSRIRTEHFPLTLESARPSHTSQYLCASRQTGAGELFFGEGSRLTVL.

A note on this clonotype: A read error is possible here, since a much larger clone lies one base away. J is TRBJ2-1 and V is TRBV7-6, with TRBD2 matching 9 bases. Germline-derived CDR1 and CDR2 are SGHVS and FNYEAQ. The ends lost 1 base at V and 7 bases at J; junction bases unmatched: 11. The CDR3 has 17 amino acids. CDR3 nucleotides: TGTGCCAGCAGCTTAGGAGGGCTAGCGGGGACCCAAAATGAGCAGTTCTTC. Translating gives CASSLGGLAGTQNEQFF.

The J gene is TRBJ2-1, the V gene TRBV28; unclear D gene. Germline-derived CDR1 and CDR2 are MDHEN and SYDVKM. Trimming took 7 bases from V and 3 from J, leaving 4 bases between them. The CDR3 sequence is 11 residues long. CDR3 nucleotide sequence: TGTGCCAGCAATATCTACAATGAGCAGTTCTTC. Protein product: CASNIYNEQFF.

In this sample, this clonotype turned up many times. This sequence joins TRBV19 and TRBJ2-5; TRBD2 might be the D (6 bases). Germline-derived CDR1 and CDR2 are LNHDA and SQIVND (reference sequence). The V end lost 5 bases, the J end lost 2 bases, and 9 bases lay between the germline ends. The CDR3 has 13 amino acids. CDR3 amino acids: CASSWREQETQYF. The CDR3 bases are TGTGCCAGTAGTTGGCGGGAACAAGAGACCCAGTACTTC. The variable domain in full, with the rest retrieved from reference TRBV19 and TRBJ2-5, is DGGITQSPKYLFRKEGQNVTLSCEQNLNHDAMYWYRQDPGQGLRLIYYSQIVNDFQKGDIAEGYSVSREKKESFPLTVTSAQKNPTAFYLCASSWREQETQYFGPGTRLLVL.

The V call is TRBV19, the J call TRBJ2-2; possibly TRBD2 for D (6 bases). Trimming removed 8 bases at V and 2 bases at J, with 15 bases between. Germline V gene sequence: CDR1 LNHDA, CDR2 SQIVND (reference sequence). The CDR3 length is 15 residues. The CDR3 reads CASGTSPANTGELFF. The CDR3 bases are TGTGCCAGTGGTACTAGCCCTGCAAACACCGGGGAGCTGTTTTTT.

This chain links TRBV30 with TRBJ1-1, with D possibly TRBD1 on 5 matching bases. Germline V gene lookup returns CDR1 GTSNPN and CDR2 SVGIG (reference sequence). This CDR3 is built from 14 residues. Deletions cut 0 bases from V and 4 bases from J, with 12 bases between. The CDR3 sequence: CAWSVGDWGTEAFF. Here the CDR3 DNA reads TGTGCCTGGAGTGTCGGGGACTGGGGCACTGAAGCTTTCTTT.

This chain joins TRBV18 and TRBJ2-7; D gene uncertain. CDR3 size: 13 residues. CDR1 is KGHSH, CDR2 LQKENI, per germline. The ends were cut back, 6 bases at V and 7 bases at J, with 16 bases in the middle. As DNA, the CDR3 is TGTGCCAGCTCCCTAGACGGAAAATGGGAGCAGTACTTC. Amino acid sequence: CASSLDGKWEQYF.

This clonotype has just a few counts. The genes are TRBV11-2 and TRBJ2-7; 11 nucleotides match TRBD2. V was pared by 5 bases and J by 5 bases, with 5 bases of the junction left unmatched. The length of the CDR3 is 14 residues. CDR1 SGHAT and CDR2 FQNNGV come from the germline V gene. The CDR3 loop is CASSPTSGAHEQYF. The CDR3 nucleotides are TGTGCCAGCAGCCCGACTAGCGGGGCCCACGAGCAGTACTTC.

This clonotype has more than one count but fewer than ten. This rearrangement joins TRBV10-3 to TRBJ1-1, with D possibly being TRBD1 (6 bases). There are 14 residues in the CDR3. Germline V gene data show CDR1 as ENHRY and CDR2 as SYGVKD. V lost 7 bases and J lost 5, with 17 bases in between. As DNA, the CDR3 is TGTGCCATCAACGGGGGCCGGGTTGGAACTGAAGCTTTCTTT. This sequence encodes CAINGGRVGTEAFF.